This T cell receptor beta chain emerged from a study of T cells after yellow fever vaccination. The wider study: Fractions containing few cells were prepared with SMART-Seq v4 Ultra Low Input.

TCRdb processed the 5' RACE reads anew with MiXCR; each CDR3 protein has one entry. The profile covers 300,000 to 400,000 distinct CDR3 sequences, with roughly 8.7% appearing a single time and around 17% taken by the ten largest. General study points: The secondary response showed a weaker magnitude and a faster peak, day 5 versus 15. Across the CD4 and CD8 compartments, a small share of clonotypes was present in both. Reappearing after the booster were most of the clones from primary vaccination (around 96% CD4, approximately 86% CD8).

A note on this clonotype: The target antigen is unknown.

The input for sequencing was PBMCs, taken on the day of the first yellow fever vaccination. This TCR derives from a man aged 18-30 years who received the YFV17D yellow fever vaccine.

The CDR3: CSARDRRTGGTGELFF. The CDR3 DNA reads as TGCAGTGCTAGAGACAGAAGGACAGGGGGTACCGGGGAGCTGTTTTTT. The V and J genes are TRBV20-1 and TRBJ2-2, with 10 bases aligning to TRBD1. V lost 0 bases, J lost 5 bases, and 6 bases stayed unmatched. Germline V gene data show CDR1 as DFQATT and CDR2 as SNEGSKA (reference sequence). This CDR3 has 16 residues.